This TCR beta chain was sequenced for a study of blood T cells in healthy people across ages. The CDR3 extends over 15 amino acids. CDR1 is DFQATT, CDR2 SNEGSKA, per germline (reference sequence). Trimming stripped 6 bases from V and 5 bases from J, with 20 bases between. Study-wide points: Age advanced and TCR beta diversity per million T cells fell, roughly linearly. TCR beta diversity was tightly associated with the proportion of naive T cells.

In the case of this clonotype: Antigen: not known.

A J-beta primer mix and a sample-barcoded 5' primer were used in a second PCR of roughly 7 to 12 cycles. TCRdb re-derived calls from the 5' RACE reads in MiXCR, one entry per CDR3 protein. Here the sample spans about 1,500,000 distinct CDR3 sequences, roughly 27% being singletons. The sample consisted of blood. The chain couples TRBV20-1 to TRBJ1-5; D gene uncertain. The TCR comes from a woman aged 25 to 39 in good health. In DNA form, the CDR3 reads TGCAGTGCGGCCGAGGGAAGCGTTAAGTATCAGCCCCAGCATTTT. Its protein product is CSAAEGSVKYQPQHF.